The subject of this entry is one TCR beta chain. V was cut by 3 bases and J by 4 bases, with 9 bases left in between. Germline V gene lookup returns CDR1 KGHSH and CDR2 LQKENI. This CDR3 is built from 13 residues. Authors' data handling: The authors estimated nucleated cell counts from reference gene primer amplification. Libraries were prepared by immunoSEQ multiplex PCR; TCRdb keeps only in-frame clonotypes and omits some of them. V, J and clone size were drawn from that table, and D and trimming were deduced from the DNA. The data show some 50,000 clones, under 90% seen once. The sample originates from a study of blood T cell repertoires in COVID-19. Looking at the study overall: Samples representing acute and convalescent COVID-19 were sourced from the United States, Italy and Spain. The cDNA or gDNA used as material had been derived from T cells, B-cell-depleted T cells, or PBMCs.

The TCR sequence derives from a man in his fifties or sixties with acute or convalescent COVID-19. The sequenced sample consisted of peripheral blood. This chain uses TRBV18 with TRBJ1-2; the D is unclear. CDR3 sequence: CASSPGKGYGYTF. CDR3 DNA: TGTGCCAGCTCACCCGGGAAGGGCTATGGCTACACCTTC.